This is a list of T cell receptor beta chains from one sample in a study of CD8 T cells in ankylosing spondylitis. TCRdb re-derived calls from the 5' RACE reads in MiXCR, one entry per CDR3 protein. This sample yields tens of thousands of distinct CDR3 sequences, of which 27% are seen a single time; around 59% belongs to the top ten. Sequences were obtained from blood, either unsorted or a sorted T cell fraction (not recorded which). The source is a male donor with ankylosing spondylitis or in good health (not recorded which). Each CDR3 is given without its conserved first and last residue. The size of a clone is reported for some rows only, either as once, few or many, or as a class for expanded clones.

abundance: few
j_gene: TRBJ1-2
v_gene: TRBV5-1
CDR3aa: ASSPDRQLNYGYT

abundance: once
j_gene: TRBJ1-5
v_gene: TRBV19
CDR3aa: ASSILANSNQPQH

abundance: -
j_gene: TRBJ1-2
v_gene: TRBV27
CDR3aa: ASTSGQGYGYT

abundance: few
j_gene: TRBJ2-2
v_gene: TRBV5-8
CDR3aa: ASSAYRGIANTGELF

abundance: once
j_gene: TRBJ2-3
v_gene: TRBV5-1
CDR3aa: ASKGGTTIADTQY

abundance: few
j_gene: TRBJ2-1
v_gene: TRBV19
CDR3aa: ASSDVLAYNEQF

abundance: -
j_gene: TRBJ2-1
v_gene: TRBV13
CDR3aa: ASSFPTALAVNEQF

abundance: -
j_gene: TRBJ2-3
v_gene: TRBV7-2
CDR3aa: ASSPPGTAHTQY

abundance: -
j_gene: TRBJ2-7
v_gene: TRBV5-1
CDR3aa: ASSLGQGYYEQY

abundance: few
j_gene: TRBJ2-1
v_gene: TRBV7-3
CDR3aa: ASSPLAGEFEQF

abundance: -
j_gene: TRBJ1-3
v_gene: TRBV9
CDR3aa: ASSPHQGVGGNTIY

abundance: few
j_gene: TRBJ2-1
v_gene: TRBV10-3
CDR3aa: AISADRDSNEQF

abundance: few
j_gene: TRBJ2-1
v_gene: TRBV5-5
CDR3aa: ASSLRAGNNNEQF

abundance: few
j_gene: TRBJ2-3
v_gene: TRBV5-1
CDR3aa: ASSLRGHLVAYTDTQY

abundance: -
j_gene: TRBJ2-5
v_gene: TRBV7-2
CDR3aa: ASSFSGGGPGETQY

abundance: -
j_gene: TRBJ2-1
v_gene: TRBV5-1
CDR3aa: ASSLAPSRGNEQF

abundance: -
j_gene: TRBJ1-1
v_gene: TRBV29-1
CDR3aa: SVVKGTEDTEAF

abundance: few
j_gene: TRBJ2-7
v_gene: TRBV18
CDR3aa: ASSSLTGEQY

abundance: -
j_gene: TRBJ1-4
v_gene: TRBV18
CDR3aa: ASSPRQIEKLF

abundance: -
j_gene: TRBJ2-2
v_gene: TRBV29-1
CDR3aa: SAGGSGSPNTGELF

abundance: few
j_gene: TRBJ2-2
v_gene: TRBV20-1
CDR3aa: SATRGTENTGELF

abundance: few
j_gene: TRBJ2-3
v_gene: TRBV5-5
CDR3aa: ASSHGDRGTDTQY

abundance: -
j_gene: TRBJ2-1
v_gene: TRBV5-1
CDR3aa: ASNWLAGDLYNEQF

abundance: -
j_gene: TRBJ1-3
v_gene: TRBV27
CDR3aa: ASSLTGTFSGNTIY

abundance: many
j_gene: TRBJ2-1
v_gene: TRBV29-1
CDR3aa: SGTSSDEQF

abundance: few
j_gene: TRBJ2-3
v_gene: TRBV5-8
CDR3aa: ASSPPPSTDTQY

abundance: few
j_gene: TRBJ1-1
v_gene: TRBV5-1
CDR3aa: ASSLGTGQGGTEAF

abundance: -
j_gene: TRBJ2-3
v_gene: TRBV7-9
CDR3aa: ASSYTRRADTQY

abundance: -
j_gene: TRBJ1-1
v_gene: TRBV5-5
CDR3aa: ASSRRVQGINTEAF

abundance: -
j_gene: TRBJ2-3
v_gene: TRBV20-1
CDR3aa: SARESTDTQY

abundance: many
j_gene: TRBJ2-1
v_gene: TRBV6-1
CDR3aa: ASSDRYGGISSYNEQF

abundance: once
j_gene: TRBJ1-1
v_gene: TRBV7-9
CDR3aa: ASSLYEGVGEAF

abundance: -
j_gene: TRBJ2-2
v_gene: TRBV20-1
CDR3aa: SAPQRGPTNTGELF

abundance: -
j_gene: TRBJ2-1
v_gene: TRBV5-1
CDR3aa: ASSPGTSEIEEQF

abundance: -
j_gene: TRBJ2-2
v_gene: TRBV9
CDR3aa: ASSSRRLQNTNTGELF

abundance: few
j_gene: TRBJ1-5
v_gene: TRBV12-3/TRBV12-4
CDR3aa: ASSLYGRQGDQPQH

abundance: -
j_gene: TRBJ1-4
v_gene: TRBV20-1
CDR3aa: SAAPTIDSYLYNEKLF

abundance: -
j_gene: TRBJ2-1
v_gene: TRBV29-1
CDR3aa: SVETGTYNEQF

abundance: -
j_gene: TRBJ2-3
v_gene: TRBV24-1
CDR3aa: ATRTGPSSTDTQY

abundance: -
j_gene: TRBJ1-6
v_gene: TRBV9
CDR3aa: ASSVDVVYNSPLH

abundance: -
j_gene: TRBJ2-1
v_gene: TRBV24-1
CDR3aa: ATSRPGDNEQF